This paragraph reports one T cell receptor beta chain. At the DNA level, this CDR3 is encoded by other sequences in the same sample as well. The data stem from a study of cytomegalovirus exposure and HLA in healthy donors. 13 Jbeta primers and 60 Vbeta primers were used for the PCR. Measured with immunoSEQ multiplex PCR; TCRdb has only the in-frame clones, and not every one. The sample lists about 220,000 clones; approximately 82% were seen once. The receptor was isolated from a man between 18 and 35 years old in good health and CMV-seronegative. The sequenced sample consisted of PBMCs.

Here the CDR3 DNA reads TGTGCCAGCAGTTCGACAGGGGGCGGGTACGAGCAGTACTTC. Residues: CASSSTGGGYEQYF. The chain recombines TRBV5-6 with TRBJ2-7, with 10 bases matching TRBD1. This CDR3 is built from 14 residues. Germline CDR1 and CDR2: SGHDT and YYEEEE. Trimming cost V 5 bases and J 4 bases; bases outside gene matches: 6.